These 25 T cell receptor beta chains originate from one sample sequenced in a study of T cell responses to AZD1222 COVID-19 vaccine. Libraries were prepared by immunoSEQ multiplex PCR; TCRdb keeps only in-frame clonotypes and omits some of them. The sample shows more than 95,000 clones, around 89% of them seen only once. The sequences come from peripheral blood, collected 28 days after the second AZD1222 dose. The source is an adult who received the AZD1222 COVID-19 vaccine.

The chain joins TRBV5-6 to TRBJ1-1; TRBD1 matches 12 bases. With 6 bases clipped from V and 10 bases from J, the junction kept 13 bases outside the gene matches. This CDR3 spans 15 amino acids. Germline loops: CDR1 SGHDT, CDR2 YYEEEE. The chain's CDR3 is CASMQGTGGGSGAFF. The DNA for the CDR3 is TGTGCCAGCATGCAGGGGACAGGGGGCGGGTCAGGAGCTTTCTTT.

On this clone: Relative to the germline gene, one junction end is altered; a read error may explain this. V usage is TRBV28 and J usage is TRBJ1-1; D not resolved. The CDR3 is made up of 13 amino acids. The germline V gene encodes CDR1 MDHEN and CDR2 SYDVKM. CDR3 amino acids: CASSAPGNTEAFF. The CDR3 bases are TGCGCCAGCAGTGCCCCGGGGAACACTGAAGCTTTCTTT. Complete variable domain (other parts from reference TRBV28 and TRBJ1-1): DVKVTQSSRYLVKRTGEKVFLECVQDMDHENMFWYRQDPGLGLRLIYFSYDVKMKEKGDIPEGYSVSREKKERFSLILESASTNQTSMYLCASSAPGNTEAFFGQGTRLTVV.

The J gene is TRBJ2-3, the V gene TRBV7-3, with TRBD2 as a possible D gene (5 bases). Germline V gives CDR1 SGHTA, CDR2 FQGTGA. The CDR3 sequence is 11 residues long. Trimming pared 11 bases from V and 9 bases from J, leaving 15 bases between. The CDR3, as DNA: TGTGCCCGCTTCCCCAGCGGCACGCAGTATTTT. It translates to CARFPSGTQYF.

V and J are TRBV4-1 and TRBJ1-2; D gene ambiguous. CDR3 length equals 14 residues. V shed 1 base and J shed 8 bases, with 14 bases lying between them. Per the germline V gene, CDR1 is MGHRA and CDR2 is YSYEKL. CDR3 bases: TGCGCCAGCAGCCAAGTGGGCCTCTACGGCGGCTACACCTTC. It specifies CASSQVGLYGGYTF.

The chain recombines TRBV6-5 with TRBJ2-7; 8 bases line up with TRBD1. Per germline, CDR1 MNHEY and CDR2 SVGAGI. CDR3 length equals 15 residues. V lost 6 bases and J lost 5; bases outside the gene matches: 12. CDR3 nucleotides: TGTGCCAGCAGCCCAGGCGGACAGGGTACCCACGAGCAGTACTTC. It translates to CASSPGGQGTHEQYF.

This clone showed up just once. V usage is TRBV18 and J usage is TRBJ1-5; maybe TRBD1 (5 bases). Germline V lookup: CDR1 KGHSH, CDR2 LQKENI. Trimming removed 4 bases from V and 5 bases from J, with 15 bases in between. This CDR3 comprises 15 residues. For the CDR3, the DNA is TGTGCCAGCTCACGGGGCCGGCAGGCCTATCAGCCCCAGCATTTT. Translating gives CASSRGRQAYQPQHF.

The genes are TRBV21-1 and TRBJ2-7; the table gives TRBD1 as D, unverified against the DNA. TRBV21-1 is shown as a pseudogene. The CDR3 totals 14 residues. CDR3 DNA: TGTGCCAGCAGCGCCCGGACAGGGGGTCACGAGCAGTACTTC. It codes for CASSARTGGHEQYF.

The chain couples TRBV30 to TRBJ2-3, with D unresolved. This CDR3 is 14 amino acids long. Trimming stripped 3 bases from V and 1 base from J, with 11 bases between. Per the germline V gene, CDR1 is GTSNPN and CDR2 is SVGIG (reference sequence). CDR3 sequence (DNA): TGTGCCTGGAGGGCCGGTTTTGGCACAGATACGCAGTATTTT. This translates into CAWRAGFGTDTQYF.

This clone appeared a single time. The rearrangement links TRBV11-2 to TRBJ1-2, with 8 positions matching TRBD1. The germline gives CDR1 SGHAT, CDR2 FQNNGV. The CDR3 is 17 residues long. J gave up 1 base and V 3 bases, and 10 bases lay outside the gene matches. The CDR3 nucleotides are TGTGCCAGCAGCTTGGGGTCCAGGGGACAGGTTAACTATGGCTACACCTTC. It encodes CASSLGSRGQVNYGYTF.

The V call is TRBV7-3, the J call TRBJ2-1; D might be TRBD1 (6 bases). CDR1 and CDR2 (germline): SGHTA, FQGTGA. The CDR3 is 16 amino acids. Trimming took off 2 bases at V and 8 bases at J, with 19 bases between the two ends. In DNA form, the CDR3 reads TGTGCCAGCAGCTTAGTTGGGAGTCTGGACAGTCATGAGCAGTTCTTC. The encoded protein is CASSLVGSLDSHEQFF.

The genes are TRBV20-1 and TRBJ1-2, with 7 nucleotides matching TRBD1. The germline V gene encodes CDR1 DFQATT and CDR2 SNEGSKA (reference sequence). Trimming removed 3 bases from V and 5 bases from J; junction bases left unmatched: 9. The CDR3 runs to 14 residues. CDR3 residues: CSASTTGVLYGYTF. The CDR3 DNA reads as TGCAGTGCTAGTACCACAGGGGTACTATATGGCTACACCTTC.

This chain links TRBV12-3 or TRBV12-4 with TRBJ1-1; tentatively, D is TRBD1 (5 bases). This CDR3 region has 12 residues. The germline V and J ends were trimmed by 5 bases and 10 bases, with 14 bases remaining between them. CDR3 DNA: TGTGCCAGCAGTCCCGGGACCGCTACAGCTTTCTTT. It yields the protein CASSPGTATAFF.

J is TRBJ1-1 and V is TRBV7-3, with D hard to call. The CDR3 totals 13 residues. CDR1 SGHTA and CDR2 FQGTGA come from the germline V gene. Trimming stripped 3 bases from V and 2 bases from J, with 7 bases between. CDR3 sequence reads: CASSFLSNTEAFF. CDR3 DNA sequence: TGTGCCAGCAGCTTCCTGTCTAACACTGAAGCTTTCTTT.

The CDR3 DNA sequence: TGTGCCAGCAGCTTAGGAGGGGCAGGGATCGCCGGGGAGCTGTTTTTT. It yields the protein CASSLGGAGIAGELFF. This rearrangement joins TRBV11-3 to TRBJ2-2; the D gene could be TRBD1 or TRBD2 (5 bases each). Trimming shortened V by 1 base and J by 6 bases, and 15 bases separated the two germline ends. CDR3 length: 16 residues. The germline CDR1 and CDR2 sequences are SGHNT and YENEEA.

V usage is TRBV11-2 and J usage is TRBJ1-5; tentative D call: TRBD1 (5 bases). The CDR3 is 15 amino acids. Germline V gene data show CDR1 as SGHAT and CDR2 as FQNNGV. V was shortened by 2 bases and J by 6 bases, with 14 bases between the two germline ends. The CDR3, as DNA: TGTGCCAGCAGCTTATCTGAGGGGCTGGGTCAGCCCCAGCATTTT. Its translation: CASSLSEGLGQPQHF.

The chain recombines TRBV9 with TRBJ1-1; D is perhaps TRBD1 (5 bases). Trimming removed 0 bases at V and 3 bases at J, with 15 bases between. This CDR3 contains 16 residues. The germline V gene has CDR1 SGDLS and CDR2 YYNGEE. This chain's CDR3 is CASSVALRGGDTEAFF. In DNA, the CDR3 is TGTGCCAGCAGCGTAGCTTTACGCGGGGGAGACACTGAAGCTTTCTTT.

This clone has just one count. This chain connects TRBV27 to TRBJ1-1, with 8 positions matching TRBD1. Germline V lookup: CDR1 MNHEY, CDR2 SMNVEV (reference sequence). V lost 6 bases to trimming and J lost 2 bases; unmatched junction nucleotides: 5. CDR3 length: 14 residues. The CDR3 coding sequence is TGTGCCAGCAGGGTACAGGGGGTTAACACTGAAGCTTTCTTT. This sequence encodes CASRVQGVNTEAFF.

The chain carries TRBV3-1 (or the pseudogene TRBV3-2) and TRBJ1-6; no clear D. The CDR3 covers 13 residues. V was pared by 3 bases and J by 7 bases, with 7 bases between. Germline CDR1 reads LGHDT; CDR2 reads YNNKEL (reference sequence). The CDR3 sequence: CASSQDSNSPLHF. As DNA, the CDR3 is TGTGCCAGCAGCCAGGACTCCAATTCACCCCTCCACTTT.

The chain recombines TRBV5-4 with TRBJ1-1; maybe TRBD1 (5 bases). The V end lost 3 bases, the J end lost 3 bases, and 18 bases lay between the germline ends. Germline V gives CDR1 SGHNT, CDR2 YYREEE (reference sequence). The CDR3 length is 16 residues. In DNA, the CDR3 is TGTGCCAGCAGCTATACTAGCGGCAGGGTTGACACTGAAGCTTTCTTT. Translation gives CASSYTSGRVDTEAFF. Full variable domain (remainder filled in from reference TRBV5-4 and TRBJ1-1): ETGVTQSPTHLIKTRGQQVTLRCSSQSGHNTVSWYQQALGQGPQFIFQYYREEENGRGNFPPRFSGLQFPNYSSELNVNALELDDSALYLCASSYTSGRVDTEAFFGQGTRLTVV.

This chain links TRBV10-3 with TRBJ1-1, with D possibly TRBD1 on 5 matching bases. The V gene's germline CDR1 is ENHRY and CDR2 SYGVKD. The CDR3 has 12 amino acids. V shed 6 bases and J shed 6 bases, with 11 bases lying between them. CDR3 nucleotides: TGTGCCATCAGGGAACCAGGGTCTGAAGCTTTCTTT. Translation: CAIREPGSEAFF.

The chain uses TRBV6-2 or TRBV6-3 and TRBJ1-6; D may be TRBD1 (5 bases). The CDR3 is made up of 14 amino acids. Trimming removed 5 bases at V and 7 bases at J, with 12 bases between. Germline values: CDR1 MNHEY, CDR2 SVGEGT. The CDR3 loop is CASSVGGKNSPLHF. The CDR3 DNA reads as TGTGCCAGCAGTGTGGGGGGGAAGAATTCACCCCTCCACTTT.

This sequence joins TRBV19 and TRBJ1-2; 10 nucleotides agree with TRBD1. The CDR3 runs to 14 residues. Germline V gene data show CDR1 as LNHDA and CDR2 as SQIVND (reference sequence). The J segment lost 7 bases and the V segment lost 5 bases, leaving 7 bases of the junction unmatched. The CDR3 DNA reads as TGTGCCAGTAGTTATGGACAGGGGGGTTCTGGCTACACCTTC. Its translation is CASSYGQGGSGYTF.

This clone came up once. This chain links TRBV9 with TRBJ2-7, with TRBD1 matching over 11 bases. J gave up 6 bases and V 0 bases, and 11 bases lay outside the gene matches. This CDR3 has 17 amino acids. CDR1 SGDLS and CDR2 YYNGEE come from the germline V gene. The CDR3 DNA sequence: TGTGCCAGCAGCGTAGCTCCCAGTAGGACAGGGGGCGTCGAGCAGTACTTC. Translated: CASSVAPSRTGGVEQYF.

The V call is TRBV6-2 or TRBV6-3, the J call TRBJ1-5, with D uncertain. Germline V CDR1 and CDR2: MNHEY, SVGEGT. V was trimmed by 2 bases and J by 6 bases, leaving 11 bases between them. The CDR3 is 14 amino acids. The CDR3 here is CASSYSVNSQPQHF. The CDR3 DNA sequence: TGTGCCAGCAGTTACAGTGTGAATTCTCAGCCCCAGCATTTT.

Only one count was recorded for this clone. J is TRBJ2-5 and V is TRBV7-3; D could derive from TRBD1 or TRBD2 (5 bases each). Germline V lookup: CDR1 SGHTA, CDR2 FQGTGA. V was trimmed by 5 bases and J by 4 bases, leaving 17 bases between them. This CDR3 is 15 amino acids long. The CDR3 loop is CASSLIGERGETQYF. The CDR3 nucleotides are TGTGCCAGCAGCCTGATCGGGGAGAGGGGAGAGACCCAGTACTTC.